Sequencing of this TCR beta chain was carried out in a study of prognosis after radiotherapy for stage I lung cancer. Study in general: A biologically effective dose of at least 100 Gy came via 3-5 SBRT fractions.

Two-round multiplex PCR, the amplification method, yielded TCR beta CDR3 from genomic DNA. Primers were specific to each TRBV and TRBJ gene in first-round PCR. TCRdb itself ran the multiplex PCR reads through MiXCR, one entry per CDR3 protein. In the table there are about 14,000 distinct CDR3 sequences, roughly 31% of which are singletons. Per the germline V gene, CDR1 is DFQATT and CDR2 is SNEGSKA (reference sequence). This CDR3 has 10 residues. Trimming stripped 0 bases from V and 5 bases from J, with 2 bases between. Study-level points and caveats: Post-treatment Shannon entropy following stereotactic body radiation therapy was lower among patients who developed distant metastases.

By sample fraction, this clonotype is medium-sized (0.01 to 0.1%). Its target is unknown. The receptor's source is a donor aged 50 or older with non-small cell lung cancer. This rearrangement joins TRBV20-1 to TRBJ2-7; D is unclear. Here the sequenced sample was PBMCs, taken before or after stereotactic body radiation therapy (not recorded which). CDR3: CSAREDEQYF. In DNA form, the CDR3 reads TGCAGTGCTAGAGAAGACGAGCAGTACTTC.